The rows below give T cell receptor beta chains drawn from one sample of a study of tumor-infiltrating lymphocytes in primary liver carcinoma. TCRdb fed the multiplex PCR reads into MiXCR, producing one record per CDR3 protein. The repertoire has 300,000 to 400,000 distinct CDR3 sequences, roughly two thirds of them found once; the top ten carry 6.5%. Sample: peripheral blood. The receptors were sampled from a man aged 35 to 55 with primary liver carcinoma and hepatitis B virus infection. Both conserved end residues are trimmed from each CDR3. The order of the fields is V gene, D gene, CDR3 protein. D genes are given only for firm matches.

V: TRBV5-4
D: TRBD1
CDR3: ASSEGQGSSPLH

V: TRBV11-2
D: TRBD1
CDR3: ASSFGQGAETQY

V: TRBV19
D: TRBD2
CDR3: ASQRERGENIQY

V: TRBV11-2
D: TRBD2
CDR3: VSSQTSGLAIDIQY

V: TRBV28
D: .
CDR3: ASSTMDRYEQY

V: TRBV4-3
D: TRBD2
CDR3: ANSPGRGQGPIYNEQF

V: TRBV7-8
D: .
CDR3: ASSFLRRTTDAQY

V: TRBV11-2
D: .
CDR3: ASSGSPYEQH

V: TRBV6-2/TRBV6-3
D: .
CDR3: ASSYSVEGVAKNIQY

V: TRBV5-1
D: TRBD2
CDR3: ASSFGAGVTGELF

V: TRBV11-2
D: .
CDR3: ASSSSLKMPYEQY

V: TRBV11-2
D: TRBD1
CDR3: ASSPTGQGDEQF

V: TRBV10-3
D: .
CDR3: AISERSGENSPLR

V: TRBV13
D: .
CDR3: ASSPPTGSARNVNKQF

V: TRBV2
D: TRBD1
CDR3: ASILRAQGPYEQY

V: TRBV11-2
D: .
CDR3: ASSLSGMLSSWRVVEAQY

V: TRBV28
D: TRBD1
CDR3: ASSSQGAPGNTIY

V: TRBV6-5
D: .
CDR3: ASSYSVEDEQY

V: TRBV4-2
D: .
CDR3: AGSHVSFSGNEQF

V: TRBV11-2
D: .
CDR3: AGSLSSPYQETQY

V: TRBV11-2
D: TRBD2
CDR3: ANRSGLAGVGAMDEQY

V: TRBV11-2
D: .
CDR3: ASSLEPITGELF

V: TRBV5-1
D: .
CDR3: ASSLVTGDEQF

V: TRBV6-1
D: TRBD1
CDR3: ASSDRTGMREQY

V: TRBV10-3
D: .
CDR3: AISGSEVGDIQY

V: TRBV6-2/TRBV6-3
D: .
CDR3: ASGGTGGETKY

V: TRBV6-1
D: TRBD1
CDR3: ATSRNGQEAGETQY

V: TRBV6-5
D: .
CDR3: ASSYSSGNNEQF

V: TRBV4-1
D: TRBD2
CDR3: ASSSSSGRAGELF

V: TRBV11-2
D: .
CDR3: VSSLGSGTREQY

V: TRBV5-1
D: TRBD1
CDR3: ASSQGGQGSTGELF

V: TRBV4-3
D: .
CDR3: ASSQGNAIQETQY

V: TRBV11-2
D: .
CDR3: ACSLSTGTLYEQY